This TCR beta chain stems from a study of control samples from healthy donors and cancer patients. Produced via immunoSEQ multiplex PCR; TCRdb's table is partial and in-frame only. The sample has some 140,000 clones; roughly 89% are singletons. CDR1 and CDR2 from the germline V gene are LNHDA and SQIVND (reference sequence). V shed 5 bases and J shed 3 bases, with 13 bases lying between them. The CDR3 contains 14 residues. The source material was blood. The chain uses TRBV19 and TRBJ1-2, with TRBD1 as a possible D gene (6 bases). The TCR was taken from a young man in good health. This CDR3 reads CASSPPRGHYGYTF. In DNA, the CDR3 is TGTGCCAGTAGTCCGCCCCGGGGGCACTATGGCTACACCTTC.